The T cell receptor beta chain described here comes from a study of CD8+CD57+ T cells in acquired aplastic anemia. The wider study: When averaged, DNA from sorted CD4+ and CD8+ cells came to 2.5 to 3.5 ug. Healthy donor CD4+ samples were sequenced to a depth that averaged roughly 10 million reads.

With regard to this clonotype: The target antigen is unknown.

The V segment lost 2 bases and the J segment 2 bases; nucleotides outside the gene matches: 12. The CDR3 has 18 residues. Per the germline V gene, CDR1 is MDHEN and CDR2 is SYDVKM. Whole-study findings and limits: A significant difference in CD8+ Simpson's diversity between patients and controls was not found. Researchers report that 25 to 35 CD8+ CDR3 sequences appeared in both patients and controls.

Genomic DNA was employed as the template in profiling TCR beta VDJ and CDR3. TCRdb re-called the reads through MiXCR, storing one row per CDR3 protein. The sample has over 150,000 distinct CDR3 sequences; roughly 56% are singletons. This TCR derives from a human donor in good health, serving as a control. V usage is TRBV28 and J usage is TRBJ1-5, with 7 bases lining up with TRBD1. The sequenced material came from sorted CD4+, CD8+, or CD8+CD57+ T cells (not recorded which) from PBMCs. CDR3 in amino acids: CASSLQGTASEGNQPQHF. The CDR3 DNA reads as TGTGCCAGCAGTTTACAGGGGACAGCTTCCGAAGGCAATCAGCCCCAGCATTTT. The whole variable domain, filled in from reference TRBV28 and TRBJ1-5, reads DVKVTQSSRYLVKRTGEKVFLECVQDMDHENMFWYRQDPGLGLRLIYFSYDVKMKEKGDIPEGYSVSREKKERFSLILESASTNQTSMYLCASSLQGTASEGNQPQHFGDGTRLSIL.